This record covers a single TCR beta chain. The target antigen is unknown. These data originate in a study of CD8 T cells in Susac syndrome. General study points: As acknowledged by the study, its TCR sequencing and HLA analysis included a relatively small number of individuals.

Germline lookup yields CDR1 SGHNT and CDR2 YYREEE (reference sequence). The CDR3 sequence is 14 residues long. Deletions cut 0 bases from V and 2 bases from J, with 7 bases between. The sequenced target, TCR beta, came from blood CD8+ and CD4+ T cells. Negative magnetic isolation gave CD8+ and CD4+ cells; FACS enriched CD8+ TEMRA. cDNA came from approximately 0.5 to 1 ug RNA primed by random hexamers. Amplification of TCR beta CDR3 spanned 54 Vbeta and 13 Jbeta via immunoSEQ multiplex PCR. TCRdb analysed the immunoSEQ multiplex PCR reads with MiXCR anew, one entry per CDR3 protein. The sample shows about 180,000 distinct CDR3 sequences, 90% to 97% of them seen only once.

V usage is TRBV5-4 and J usage is TRBJ2-3; possible D gene TRBD2, 6 bases. This TCR derives from a human donor with multiple sclerosis. The sample was CD4+ T cells from PBMCs. DNA for the CDR3: TGTGCCAGCAGCTTGGAGGGACTCACAGATACGCAGTATTTT. Protein: CASSLEGLTDTQYF.